This is a list of T cell receptor beta chains from one sample in a study of T-cell memory formation after mild COVID-19. In TCRdb, the 5' RACE reads were re-called with MiXCR into one record per CDR3 protein. The table shows just under 550,000 distinct CDR3 sequences, with 20% occurring only once. Sequencing was done on a sample of PBMCs or a T cell subset sorted from them (not recorded which). All receptors derive from an adult woman who had mild COVID-19 (a few samples of this study predate the infection). Cell type and time point are not known. Each CDR3 is given with its conserved first and last residue. The order of the fields is D gene, J gene, V gene, clone size, CDR3 protein, CDR3 DNA. D genes are given only for firm matches. Rows may omit the clone size; those that give it use once, few, many or a size class.

D: -
J: TRBJ2-3
V: TRBV24-1
size: few
CDR3: CATSDRTGRLGTDTQYF
DNA: TGTGCCACCAGTGATCGCACAGGGCGCTTGGGCACAGATACGCAGTATTTT

D: TRBD1
J: TRBJ2-7
V: TRBV9
size: -
CDR3: CASSPRDSPVYEQYF
DNA: TGTGCCAGCAGCCCTCGGGACAGCCCGGTTTACGAGCAGTACTTC

D: -
J: TRBJ1-1
V: TRBV12-3/TRBV12-4
size: once
CDR3: CASGWSTEAFF
DNA: TGTGCCAGCGGGTGGAGCACTGAAGCTTTCTTT

D: -
J: TRBJ1-1
V: TRBV2
size: few
CDR3: CASREGPAFF
DNA: TGTGCCAGCCGAGAGGGTCCGGCTTTCTTT

D: TRBD2
J: TRBJ2-7
V: TRBV29-1
size: few
CDR3: CSVELAGGLYEQYF
DNA: TGCAGCGTTGAGCTAGCGGGAGGGCTTTACGAGCAGTACTTC

D: -
J: TRBJ2-3
V: TRBV5-6
size: -
CDR3: CASSFYAGNTDTQYF
DNA: TGTGCCAGCAGCTTCTATGCGGGGAACACAGATACGCAGTATTTT

D: -
J: TRBJ1-1
V: TRBV3-1
size: -
CDR3: CASSQDLPNTEAFF
DNA: TGTGCCAGCAGCCAAGACTTACCGAACACTGAAGCTTTCTTT

D: TRBD1
J: TRBJ1-1
V: TRBV29-1
size: -
CDR3: CSGTDRGPEAFF
DNA: TGCAGCGGAACTGACAGGGGCCCTGAAGCTTTCTTT

D: -
J: TRBJ2-2
V: TRBV6-1
size: few
CDR3: CASSETKGVNTGELFF
DNA: TGTGCCAGCAGTGAAACTAAGGGGGTGAACACCGGGGAGCTGTTTTTT

D: TRBD1
J: TRBJ2-1
V: TRBV6-6
size: few
CDR3: CASSRTANRGHEQFF
DNA: TGTGCCAGCAGTAGGACGGCCAACAGGGGCCATGAGCAGTTCTTC

D: -
J: TRBJ2-7
V: TRBV5-5
size: -
CDR3: CASSPARPGTYEQYF
DNA: TGTGCCAGCAGCCCTGCTCGGCCGGGCACCTACGAGCAGTACTTC

D: TRBD1
J: TRBJ2-1
V: TRBV7-9
size: many
CDR3: CASSLGRGNHNEQFF
DNA: TGTGCCAGCAGCTTAGGCAGGGGGAACCACAATGAGCAGTTCTTC

D: -
J: TRBJ2-7
V: TRBV5-5
size: few
CDR3: CASSLGSPIEQYF
DNA: TGTGCCAGCAGCCTAGGCAGCCCCATCGAGCAGTACTTC

D: -
J: TRBJ2-1
V: TRBV9
size: -
CDR3: CASSLAPPRNEQFF
DNA: TGTGCCAGCAGCCTAGCGCCCCCCCGAAATGAGCAGTTCTTC

D: -
J: TRBJ1-2
V: TRBV15
size: many
CDR3: CATSSGVLGGYTF
DNA: TGTGCCACCAGCAGTGGGGTGTTGGGGGGCTACACCTTC

D: TRBD2
J: TRBJ2-3
V: TRBV7-3
size: few
CDR3: CASSPGTSATWDTQYF
DNA: TGTGCCAGCAGCCCAGGGACTAGCGCGACCTGGGATACGCAGTATTTT

D: -
J: TRBJ1-2
V: TRBV7-9
size: -
CDR3: CASSRGVEGYTF
DNA: TGTGCCAGCAGCCGGGGGGTGGAGGGCTACACCTTC

D: TRBD2
J: TRBJ2-3
V: TRBV7-8
size: -
CDR3: CASSEVAGPLDTQYF
DNA: TGTGCCAGCAGCGAGGTAGCGGGGCCCCTAGATACGCAGTATTTT

D: -
J: TRBJ1-1
V: TRBV11-2
size: -
CDR3: CASSLDPDLNTEAFF
DNA: TGTGCCAGCAGCTTAGATCCAGACTTGAACACTGAAGCTTTCTTT

D: TRBD1
J: TRBJ1-1
V: TRBV2
size: -
CDR3: CASSADRGDTEAFF
DNA: TGTGCCAGCAGTGCGGACAGGGGGGACACTGAAGCTTTCTTT

D: -
J: TRBJ1-1
V: TRBV24-1
size: -
CDR3: CATSGGGPPTEAFF
DNA: TGTGCCACCAGTGGGGGCGGACCGCCGACTGAAGCTTTCTTT

D: TRBD2
J: TRBJ2-1
V: TRBV11-3
size: -
CDR3: CASSPSGLADRALDEQFF
DNA: TGTGCCAGCAGTCCGTCGGGACTAGCCGACCGGGCTCTGGATGAGCAGTTCTTC

D: TRBD1
J: TRBJ1-5
V: TRBV3-1
size: -
CDR3: CASSQSRIFRRDRNQPQHF
DNA: TGTGCCAGCAGCCAAAGTAGAATTTTCCGCCGGGACAGGAATCAGCCCCAGCATTTT